This T cell receptor beta chain was recorded in a study of blood T cells in healthy people across ages. For the study at large: In model experiments, template switching was able to capture about one barcoded beta molecule for every two T cells that were present.

Whenever a sample was processed, at least 6 million PBMCs were isolated. This CDR3 has 15 residues. Germline V gene lookup returns CDR1 SGDLS and CDR2 YYNGEE. This clonotype was detected only a few times. A read error may account for a junction end that differs from germline. Then a second PCR, running about 6 to 12 cycles, was carried out with a sample-barcoded 5' primer and a J-beta primer mix. Every cDNA molecule bore a tag from a template-switch adaptor containing 12 random nucleotides. TCRdb reprocessed the 5' RACE reads via MiXCR and lists one record per CDR3 protein. This table holds approximately 490,000 distinct CDR3 sequences, 24% found once. This sample was also put to use in a study of T cells of mothers and their children.

The sample taken for sequencing was blood. The sequence was obtained from a boy between 10 and 17 years old in good health. V usage is TRBV9 and J usage is TRBJ2-5; 7 bases line up with TRBD1. The better agreement between TRBJ2-1 and the DNA end casts doubt on the J call. CDR3 protein: CASSETGVAYDEQFF. The CDR3 DNA reads as TGTGCCAGCAGCGAAACAGGGGTGGCCTACGATGAGCAGTTCTTC.